One sample yielded the 24 T cell receptor beta chains listed below, sequenced in a study of blood T cells in healthy people across ages. For the second PCR, which ran for roughly 6 to 12 cycles, a sample-barcoded 5' primer and a J-beta primer mix were used. TCRdb re-called the 5' RACE reads with MiXCR, one entry per CDR3 protein. Seen here are around 800,000 distinct CDR3 sequences, around 43% observed once, and the top ten hold about a fifth. Material: blood. These receptors were collected from a man aged 60-69 years in good health.

The rearrangement joins TRBV6-2 or TRBV6-3 to TRBJ2-1; 9 bases are shared with TRBD2. V shed 6 bases, J shed 7 bases, and the junction held 7 bases outside the gene matches. CDR1 is MNHEY, CDR2 SVGEGT, per germline. The CDR3 has 14 amino acids. The chain's CDR3 is CASRPGTSLNEQFF. DNA for the CDR3: TGTGCCAGCAGACCTGGGACTAGCTTGAATGAGCAGTTCTTC.

The genes are TRBV14 and TRBJ1-1; no definite D call. This CDR3 has 15 amino acids. CDR1 and CDR2 from the germline V gene are SGHDN and FVKESK. V dropped 0 bases and J dropped 4 bases, with 12 bases sitting between them. The CDR3 here is CASSQESWFGTEAFF. The CDR3 bases are TGTGCCAGCAGCCAAGAGTCCTGGTTTGGCACTGAAGCTTTCTTT.

V gene TRBV4-1 combines with J gene TRBJ2-1; 10 nucleotides line up with TRBD2. Trimming at V came to 7 bases and at J to 7 bases, leaving 16 bases not matched to a gene. The length of the CDR3 is 17 residues. In germline, CDR1 is MGHRA, CDR2 YSYEKL. The CDR3 sequence is CASTIFFPSGGGNEQFF. The CDR3 nucleotides read TGCGCCAGCACCATATTCTTTCCTAGCGGGGGCGGGAATGAGCAGTTCTTC.

The rearrangement links TRBV12-3 or TRBV12-4 to TRBJ2-1, with 7 bases aligning to TRBD2. J gave up 12 bases and V 7 bases, and 15 bases lay outside the gene matches. The CDR3 has 14 residues. CDR3 region: CASTLAPTSALQFF. CDR3 nucleotide sequence: TGTGCCAGCACCTTAGCCCCCACTAGCGCCCTGCAGTTCTTC.

In regard to this clonotype: One end of the junction does not line up with germline, which may come from a read error. This rearrangement joins TRBV7-2 to TRBJ1-1; no reliable D call. The CDR3 contains 17 residues. Per germline, CDR1 SGHTA and CDR2 FQGNSA. CDR3: CASSLARGRLMNPEAFF. CDR3 coding DNA: TGTGCCAGCAGCTTAGCCCGAGGACGGCTCATGAACCCTGAAGCTTTCTTT.

The gene calls are TRBV7-2 and TRBJ2-6, with D maybe TRBD1 (6 bases). Trimming stripped 6 bases from V and 2 bases from J, with 11 bases between. The germline V gene encodes CDR1 SGHTA and CDR2 FQGNSA. CDR3 length: 15 residues. In DNA form, the CDR3 reads TGTGCCAGCAGTAAAAAGGGGGCTGGGGCCAACGTCCTGACTTTC. Translating it yields CASSKKGAGANVLTF.

This clonotype was seen a few times. V is TRBV18 and J is TRBJ2-3; the D is unclear. In germline, CDR1 is KGHSH, CDR2 LQKENI. The V end lost 3 bases, the J end lost 2 bases, and 9 bases lay between the germline ends. The CDR3 length is 14 residues. The CDR3 nucleotides are TGTGCCAGCTCACCGGCGGCAGTCACAGATACGCAGTATTTT. It encodes CASSPAAVTDTQYF.

This clonotype was seen a few times. The chain joins TRBV28 to TRBJ2-5; a possible D gene is TRBD1 (6 bases). V was pared by 6 bases and J by 4 bases, with 12 bases between. Germline V CDR1 and CDR2: MDHEN, SYDVKM. This CDR3 comprises 13 residues. CDR3 nucleotide sequence: TGTGCCAGCAGCATACAGGGACGAGAGACCCAGTACTTC. It translates to CASSIQGRETQYF.

The chain couples TRBV7-2 to TRBJ1-1; 7 bases fit TRBD1. The CDR3 consists of 17 residues. J lost 2 bases, V lost 5 bases, and 14 bases had no gene match. Germline V lookup: CDR1 SGHTA, CDR2 FQGNSA. The CDR3 loop reads CASSAIGTEDSNTEAFF. Written as DNA, the CDR3 is TGTGCCAGCAGCGCAATCGGGACAGAGGATTCCAACACTGAAGCTTTCTTT.

This chain links TRBV7-8 with TRBJ2-3; D remains ambiguous. Germline loops: CDR1 SGHVS, CDR2 FQNEAQ. This CDR3 is built from 14 residues. The V end was cut by 5 bases, the J end by 4 bases, with 13 bases between. In DNA, the CDR3 is TGTGCCAGCAGCCCCAGAGTGACATCAGATACGCAGTATTTT. Protein: CASSPRVTSDTQYF.

This clonotype was observed a few times. The rearrangement uses TRBV12-3 or TRBV12-4 and TRBJ2-7; D possibly corresponds to TRBD1 (5 bases). V was shortened by 1 base and J by 6 bases, with 10 bases between the two germline ends. The CDR3 is made up of 13 amino acids. CDR3 sequence reads: CASSLGQGPEQYF. In DNA, the CDR3 is TGTGCCAGCAGTTTAGGGCAGGGTCCCGAGCAGTACTTC.

Notes on this clonotype: A read error may produce the germline difference seen at one junction end. This chain links TRBV6-2 or TRBV6-3 with TRBJ2-3; D is unresolved. Germline V gene lookup returns CDR1 MNHEY and CDR2 SVGEGT. The CDR3 length is 14 residues. CDR3 nucleotide sequence: TGTGCCAGCAGTACTCACCAGGTCACAGTTACGCAGTATTTT. Protein product: CASSTHQVTVTQYF.

This clonotype has only a few counts. The DNA of the CDR3 is TGTGCCAGCAGTCCGTCCAACGGGCCCCTCCACTTT. Protein: CASSPSNGPLHF. The chain recombines TRBV7-2 with TRBJ1-6; no definite D call. This CDR3 has 12 amino acids. The V gene's germline CDR1 is SGHTA and CDR2 FQGNSA. Trimming cost V 6 bases and J 13 bases, with 13 bases left between them.

The gene calls are TRBV28 and TRBJ1-4; D gene unclear. The germline CDR1 and CDR2 sequences are MDHEN and SYDVKM. This CDR3 contains 14 residues. V was pared by 5 bases and J by 2 bases, with 9 bases between. The CDR3 reads CASSRVGTNEKLFF. The DNA for the CDR3 is TGTGCCAGCAGTCGCGTGGGCACTAATGAAAAACTGTTTTTT.

The chain is built from TRBV6-6 and TRBJ2-1, with 7 bases lining up with TRBD2. After removal of 8 bases from V and 7 bases from J, the junction contained 17 bases not matched to a gene. Per germline, CDR1 MNHNY and CDR2 SVGAGI (reference sequence). The CDR3 is 16 residues long. The CDR3 nucleotides are TGTGCCAGCGGAGGTCCCCCGGGGGGTATCCTAAATGAGCAGTTCTTC. It codes for CASGGPPGGILNEQFF.

This sequence joins TRBV3-1 and TRBJ2-2; 7 bases are shared with TRBD2. Germline-derived CDR1 and CDR2 are LGHDT and YNNKEL (reference sequence). The CDR3 extends over 16 amino acids. J was trimmed by 0 bases and V by 0 bases; bases with no gene match: 1. The CDR3 is CASSQDGTTNTGELFF. The CDR3 DNA follows: TGTGCCAGCAGCCAAGACGGGACTACGAACACCGGGGAGCTGTTTTTT.

The chain carries TRBV6-1 and TRBJ1-1, with D maybe TRBD1 (5 bases). The CDR3 has 13 residues. The V end was cut by 8 bases, the J end by 2 bases, with 12 bases between. Germline loops: CDR1 MNHNS, CDR2 SASEGT. CDR3 DNA sequence: TGTGCCAGCGGTTATGACAGTAACACTGAAGCTTTCTTT. Translated, it gives CASGYDSNTEAFF.

The chain employs TRBV6-6 and TRBJ1-4; D uncertain. CDR1 is MNHNY and CDR2 is SVGAGI in the germline V gene (reference sequence). The CDR3 extends over 12 amino acids. V dropped 0 bases and J dropped 8 bases, with 4 bases sitting between them. Here the CDR3 reads CASSYSQEKLFF. Written as DNA, the CDR3 is TGTGCCAGCAGTTACTCCCAGGAAAAACTGTTTTTT.

The chain links TRBV6-2 or TRBV6-3 to TRBJ2-5; D is unclear. Matching the DNA end better, TRBJ2-7 makes the J call doubtful. There are 15 residues in the CDR3. CDR1 MNHEY and CDR2 SVGEGT come from the germline V gene. The CDR3 is CASIKEQNPYYEQYF. The CDR3 DNA reads as TGTGCCAGCATCAAAGAACAGAACCCCTACTACGAGCAGTACTTC.

This chain joins TRBV5-1 and TRBJ1-5; no reliable D call. The V end was cut by 9 bases, the J end by 6 bases, with 25 bases between. The CDR3 has 16 residues. The germline V gene encodes CDR1 SGHRS and CDR2 YFSETQ. The CDR3 DNA reads TGCGCCATCGCCTGGGTCGGCGGGATCTTTTTTCAGCCCCAGCATTTT. This sequence encodes CAIAWVGGIFFQPQHF.

Comments on this clonotype: Germline and junction disagree at one end, which may indicate a read error. The chain couples TRBV9 to TRBJ1-1; D remains unclear. Germline CDR1 SGDLS, CDR2 YYNGEE. The CDR3 has 18 amino acids. The CDR3 DNA follows: TGTGCCAGCAGCACCCTCGCTGACAACTACAATCAGAACACTGAAGCTTTTTTT. It translates to CASSTLADNYNQNTEAFF.

The chain links TRBV14 to TRBJ1-4; 8 nucleotides match TRBD1. Germline CDR1 is SGHDN and CDR2 is FVKESK. The length of the CDR3 is 17 residues. With 5 bases clipped from V and 1 base from J, the junction kept 9 bases outside the gene matches. CDR3 in DNA: TGTGCCAGCAGCTGGACAGGGCCAGGAGTAACTAATGAAAAACTGTTTTTT. Protein product: CASSWTGPGVTNEKLFF.

The V gene is TRBV4-3, the J gene TRBJ1-6, with 7 bases fitting TRBD1. Germline CDR1 reads LGHNA; CDR2 reads YSLEER. CDR3 length: 16 amino acids. J was trimmed by 7 bases and V by 1 base; bases with no gene match: 7. CDR3 in amino acids: CASSQAFWDSNSPLHF. CDR3 nucleotides: TGCGCCAGCAGCCAAGCGTTTTGGGACAGCAATTCACCCCTCCACTTT.

In DNA, the CDR3 is TGCAGTGCTAGGGGGGTTGGGTCCGGCCTTTCCTCCTACGAGCAGTACTTC. It codes for CSARGVGSGLSSYEQYF. V gene TRBV20-1 combines with J gene TRBJ2-7; TRBD1 or TRBD2 may be the D gene (5 bases each). Germline V gives CDR1 DFQATT, CDR2 SNEGSKA (reference sequence). Trimming shortened V by 3 bases and J by 0 bases, and 21 bases separated the two germline ends. The CDR3 consists of 17 residues.